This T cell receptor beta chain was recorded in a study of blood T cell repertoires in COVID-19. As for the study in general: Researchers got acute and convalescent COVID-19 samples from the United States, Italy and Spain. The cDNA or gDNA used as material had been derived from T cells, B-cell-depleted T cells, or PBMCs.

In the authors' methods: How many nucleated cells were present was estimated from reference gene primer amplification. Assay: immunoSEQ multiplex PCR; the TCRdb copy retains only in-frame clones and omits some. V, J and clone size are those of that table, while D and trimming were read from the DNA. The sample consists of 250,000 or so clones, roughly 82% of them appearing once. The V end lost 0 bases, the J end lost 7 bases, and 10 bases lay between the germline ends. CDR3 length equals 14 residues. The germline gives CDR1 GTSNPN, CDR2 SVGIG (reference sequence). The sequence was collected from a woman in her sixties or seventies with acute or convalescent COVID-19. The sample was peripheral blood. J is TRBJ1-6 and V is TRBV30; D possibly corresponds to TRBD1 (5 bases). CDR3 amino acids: CAWSVQGANSPLHF. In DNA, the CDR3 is TGTGCCTGGAGTGTACAAGGGGCGAATTCACCCCTCCACTTT.